This TCR beta chain was recorded in a study of Graves' ophthalmopathy and Graves' hyperthyroidism. Clinical symptoms and serum thyroxine were used for diagnosis; TRAb, thyroid ultrasound and orbital computed tomography were also relied on. Study-wide results and caveats: As the model predicted ophthalmopathy progression, it achieved a sensitivity of 70.59% and a specificity of roughly 73%.

Researchers took RNA transcripts and amplified TCR beta CDR3 regions from them. HTBI-primed first-round RT-PCR preceded second-round multiplex PCR. One entry per CDR3 protein, called by TCRdb with MiXCR from the multiplex PCR reads. The sample has 650,000 to 900,000 distinct CDR3 sequences; roughly 40% are singletons. The length of the CDR3 is 15 residues. The V gene lost 5 bases and the J gene lost 5 bases, with 19 bases spanning the gap. Germline loops: CDR1 SGHTA, CDR2 FQGNSA. With regard to this clonotype: Antigen unknown.

This receptor was taken from an adult man with Graves' ophthalmopathy. The chain joins TRBV7-2 to TRBJ2-7; D gene ambiguous. The sequencing input was peripheral blood. The CDR3 loop reads CASSEVGRAGHEQYF. In DNA, the CDR3 is TGTGCCAGCAGCGAAGTGGGAAGGGCCGGGCACGAGCAGTACTTC.